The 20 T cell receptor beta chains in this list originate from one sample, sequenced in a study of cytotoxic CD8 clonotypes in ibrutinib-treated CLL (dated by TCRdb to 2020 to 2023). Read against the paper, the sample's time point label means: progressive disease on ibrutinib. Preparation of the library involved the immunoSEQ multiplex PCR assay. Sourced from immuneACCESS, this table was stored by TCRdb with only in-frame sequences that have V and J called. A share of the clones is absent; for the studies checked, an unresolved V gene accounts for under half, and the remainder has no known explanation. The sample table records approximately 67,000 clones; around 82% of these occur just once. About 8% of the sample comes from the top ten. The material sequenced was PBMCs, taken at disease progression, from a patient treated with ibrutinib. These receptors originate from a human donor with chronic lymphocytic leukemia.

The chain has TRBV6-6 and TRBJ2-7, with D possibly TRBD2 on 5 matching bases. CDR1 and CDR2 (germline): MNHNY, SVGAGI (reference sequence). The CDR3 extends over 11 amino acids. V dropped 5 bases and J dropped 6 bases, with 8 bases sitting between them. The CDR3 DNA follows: TGTGCCAGCAGTCAAGAGGGCGAGCAGTACTTC. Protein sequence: CASSQEGEQYF.

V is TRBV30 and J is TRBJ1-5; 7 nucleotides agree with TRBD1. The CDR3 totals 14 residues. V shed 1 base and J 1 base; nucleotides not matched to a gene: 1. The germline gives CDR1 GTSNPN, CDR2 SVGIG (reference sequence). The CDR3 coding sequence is TGTGCCTGGAGTGCGGGACAGAGCAATCAGCCCCAGCATTTT. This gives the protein CAWSAGQSNQPQHF. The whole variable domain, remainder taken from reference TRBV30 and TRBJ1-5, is SQTIHQWPATLVQPVGSPLSLECTVEGTSNPNLYWYRQAAGRGLQLLFYSVGIGQISSEVPQNLSASRPQDRQFILSSKKLLLSDSGFYLCAWSAGQSNQPQHFGDGTRLSIL.

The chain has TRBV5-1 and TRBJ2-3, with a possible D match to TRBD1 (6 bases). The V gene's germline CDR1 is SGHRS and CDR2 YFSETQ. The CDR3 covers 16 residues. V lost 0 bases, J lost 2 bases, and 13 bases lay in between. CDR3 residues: CASSLGQAHITDTQYF. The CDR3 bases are TGCGCCAGCAGCTTGGGACAGGCTCATATCACAGATACGCAGTATTTT.

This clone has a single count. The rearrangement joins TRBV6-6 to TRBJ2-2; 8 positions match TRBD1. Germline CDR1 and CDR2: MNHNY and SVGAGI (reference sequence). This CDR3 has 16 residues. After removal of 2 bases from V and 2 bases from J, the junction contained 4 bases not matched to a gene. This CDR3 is CASSYPTGVNTGELFF. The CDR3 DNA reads TGTGCCAGCAGTTACCCGACAGGGGTCAACACCGGGGAGCTGTTTTTT.

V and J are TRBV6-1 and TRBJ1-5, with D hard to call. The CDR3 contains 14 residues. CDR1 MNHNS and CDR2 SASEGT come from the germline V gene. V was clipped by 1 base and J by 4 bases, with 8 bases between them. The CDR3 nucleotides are TGTGCCAGCAGTGAAGGGGGAGGTAATCAGCCCCAGCATTTT. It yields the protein CASSEGGGNQPQHF.

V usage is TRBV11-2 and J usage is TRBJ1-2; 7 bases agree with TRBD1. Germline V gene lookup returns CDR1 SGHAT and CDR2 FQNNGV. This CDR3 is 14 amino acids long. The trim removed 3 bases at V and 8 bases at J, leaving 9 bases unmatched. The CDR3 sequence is CASSLATGFRGYTF. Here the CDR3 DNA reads TGTGCCAGCAGCTTGGCGACAGGGTTCCGCGGCTACACCTTC.

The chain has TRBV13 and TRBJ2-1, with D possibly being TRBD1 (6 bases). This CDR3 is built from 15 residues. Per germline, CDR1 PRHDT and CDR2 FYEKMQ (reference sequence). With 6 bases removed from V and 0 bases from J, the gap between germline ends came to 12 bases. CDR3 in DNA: TGTGCCAGCAGACGACAGGCCAGCTCCTACAATGAGCAGTTCTTC. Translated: CASRRQASSYNEQFF. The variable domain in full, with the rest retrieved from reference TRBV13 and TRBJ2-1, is AAGVIQSPRHLIKEKRETATLKCYPIPRHDTVYWYQQGPGQDPQFLISFYEKMQSDKGSIPDRFSAQQFSDYHSELNMSSLELGDSALYFCASRRQASSYNEQFFGPGTRLTVL.

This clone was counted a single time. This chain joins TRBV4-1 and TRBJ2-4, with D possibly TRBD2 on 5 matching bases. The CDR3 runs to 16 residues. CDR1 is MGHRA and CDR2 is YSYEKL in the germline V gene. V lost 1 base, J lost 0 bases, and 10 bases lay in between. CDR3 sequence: CASSQGERLAKNIQYF. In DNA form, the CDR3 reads TGCGCCAGCAGCCAAGGGGAGCGGTTAGCCAAAAACATTCAGTACTTC.

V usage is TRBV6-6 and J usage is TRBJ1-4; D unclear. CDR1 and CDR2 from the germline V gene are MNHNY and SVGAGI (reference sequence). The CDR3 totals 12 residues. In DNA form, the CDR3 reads TGTGCTGTCCGGAGAGGGAGTGAAAAACTGTTTTTT. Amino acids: CAVRRGSEKLFF.

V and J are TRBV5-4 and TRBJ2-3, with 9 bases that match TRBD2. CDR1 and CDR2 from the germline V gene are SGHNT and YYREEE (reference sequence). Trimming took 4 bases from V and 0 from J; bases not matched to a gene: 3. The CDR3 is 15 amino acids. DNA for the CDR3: TGTGCCAGCAGCAACGGACTAGCGAGCACAGATACGCAGTATTTT. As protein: CASSNGLASTDTQYF.

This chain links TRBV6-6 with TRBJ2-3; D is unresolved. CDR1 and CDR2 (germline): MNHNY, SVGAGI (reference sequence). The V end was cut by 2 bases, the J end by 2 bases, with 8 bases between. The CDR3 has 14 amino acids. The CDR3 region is CASSYRWATDTQYF. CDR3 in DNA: TGTGCCAGCAGTTACCGATGGGCCACAGATACGCAGTATTTT.

CDR3 DNA: TGTGCCAGCTCACCACGGACAGGGGGCGAACGGACCGGGGAGCTGTTTTTT. It codes for CASSPRTGGERTGELFF. The J gene is TRBJ2-2, the V gene TRBV18; 11 bases agree with TRBD1. The CDR3 extends over 17 amino acids. Germline assignment: CDR1 KGHSH and CDR2 LQKENI. V shed 1 base and J 5 bases; nucleotides not matched to a gene: 6.

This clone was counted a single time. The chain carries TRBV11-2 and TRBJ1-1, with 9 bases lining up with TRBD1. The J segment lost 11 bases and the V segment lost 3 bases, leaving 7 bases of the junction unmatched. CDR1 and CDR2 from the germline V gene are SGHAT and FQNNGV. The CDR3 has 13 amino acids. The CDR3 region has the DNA TGTGCCAGCAGCTTGGACAGGGGACTCTTGGCTTTCTTT. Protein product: CASSLDRGLLAFF.

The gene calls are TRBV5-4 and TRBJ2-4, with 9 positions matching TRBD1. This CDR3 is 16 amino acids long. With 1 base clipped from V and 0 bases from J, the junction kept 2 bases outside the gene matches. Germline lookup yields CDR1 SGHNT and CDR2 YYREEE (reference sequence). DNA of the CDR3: TGTGCCAGCAGCTTGAGGACAGGGGTAGCCAAAAACATTCAGTACTTC. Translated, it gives CASSLRTGVAKNIQYF.

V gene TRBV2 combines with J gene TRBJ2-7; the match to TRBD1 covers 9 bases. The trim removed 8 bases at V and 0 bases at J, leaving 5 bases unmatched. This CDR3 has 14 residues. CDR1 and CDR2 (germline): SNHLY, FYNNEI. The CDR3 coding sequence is TGTGCCAGCTCCCGGGACAGGGTCTCCTACGAGCAGTACTTC. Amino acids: CASSRDRVSYEQYF.

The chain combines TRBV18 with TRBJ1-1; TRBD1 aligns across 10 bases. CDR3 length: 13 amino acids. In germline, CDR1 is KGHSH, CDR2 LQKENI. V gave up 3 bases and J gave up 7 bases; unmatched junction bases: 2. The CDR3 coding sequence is TGTGCCAGCTCACCGAGGGACAGGGGTGAAGCTTTCTTT. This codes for CASSPRDRGEAFF.

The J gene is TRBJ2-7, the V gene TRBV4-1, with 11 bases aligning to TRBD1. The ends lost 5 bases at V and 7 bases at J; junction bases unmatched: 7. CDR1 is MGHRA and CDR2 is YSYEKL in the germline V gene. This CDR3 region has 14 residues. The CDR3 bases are TGCGCCAGCAGCGGTGGACAGGGGGCTTTAGAGCAGTACTTC. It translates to CASSGGQGALEQYF.

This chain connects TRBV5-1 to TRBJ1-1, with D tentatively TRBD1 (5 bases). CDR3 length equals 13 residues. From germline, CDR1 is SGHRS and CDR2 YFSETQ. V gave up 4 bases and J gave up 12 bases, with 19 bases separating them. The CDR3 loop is CASSLNAGRGSFF. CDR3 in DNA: TGCGCCAGCAGCCTGAACGCGGGAAGGGGATCTTTCTTT.

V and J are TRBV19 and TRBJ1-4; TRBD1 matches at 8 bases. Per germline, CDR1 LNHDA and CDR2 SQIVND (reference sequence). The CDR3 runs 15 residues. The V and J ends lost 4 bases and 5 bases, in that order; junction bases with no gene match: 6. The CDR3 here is CASSTRRDRNEKLFF. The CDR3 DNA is TGTGCCAGTAGTACGCGCCGGGACAGGAATGAAAAACTGTTTTTT.

The CDR3 coding sequence is TGTGCCAGCAGTTCCACATTAAACGAGCAGTACTTC. Encoded protein: CASSSTLNEQYF. The chain is built from TRBV27 and TRBJ2-7; no clear D gene. Trimming removed 4 bases at V and 5 bases at J, with 9 bases between. From germline, CDR1 is MNHEY and CDR2 SMNVEV (reference sequence). The CDR3 runs 12 residues.